This T cell receptor (beta chain) was captured by sequencing in a study of T cells in Graves' hyperthyroidism and ophthalmopathy. TCR beta CDR3 region amplification was performed from RNA transcripts. First-round RT-PCR of the TCR CDR3 relied on the HTBI primer set. TCRdb redid the calling of the multiplex PCR reads with MiXCR, one entry per CDR3 protein. Counted here are some 530,000 distinct CDR3 sequences, 20% to 25% occurring once; the ten biggest clones make up approximately 54%. In making diagnoses, clinical symptoms, serum thyroxine and TRAb, thyroid ultrasound and orbital computed tomography were all used. V lost 2 bases, J lost 3 bases, and 12 bases stayed unmatched. The CDR3 totals 18 residues. Germline CDR1 reads SGHAT; CDR2 reads FQNNGV. The table lists this clonotype with a few counts. What it binds is unknown. General study results and limits: Among clonotypes expanded in thyroid above 0.001, most were also found in blood. Ophthalmopathy, as predicted by the model, came a median around 6 months after the prediction.

Sequencing was done on a sample of blood. This receptor was obtained from a woman between 65 and 79 years old with Graves' ophthalmopathy. V is TRBV11-2 and J is TRBJ2-2, with 7 bases fitting TRBD1. In DNA form, the CDR3 reads TGTGCCAGCAGCTTATCGCGAGGGCCCAGGGGGTACACCGGGGAGCTGTTTTTT. It is translated as CASSLSRGPRGYTGELFF. The full variable domain, in which reference TRBV11-2 and TRBJ2-2 provide the parts outside the CDR3, is EAGVAQSPRYKIIEKRQSVAFWCNPISGHATLYWYQQILGQGPKLLIQFQNNGVVDDSQLPKDRFSAERLKGVDSTLKIQPAKLEDSAVYLCASSLSRGPRGYTGELFFGEGSRLTVL.